This T cell receptor (beta chain) was recorded in a study of T cell responses to AZD1222 COVID-19 vaccine. V lost 4 bases to trimming and J lost 4 bases, with 8 bases between them. CDR1 and CDR2 from the germline V gene are MDHEN and SYDVKM. The CDR3 totals 12 residues. General study points: Seropositive status at baseline applied to only six AZD1222 recipients.

The method was immunoSEQ multiplex PCR; TCRdb's version includes in-frame clones alone and lacks a portion of them. The repertoire holds about 150,000 clones, 80% to 95% seen once, with around 3.6% in the top ten. A note on this clone: Its antigen is undetermined.

The chain recombines TRBV28 with TRBJ2-7; maybe TRBD1 (5 bases). The origin of this receptor is an adult in good health. The input for sequencing was peripheral blood, taken on day 0 of AZD1222 vaccination. The CDR3 sequence is CASSSGFYEQYF. CDR3 coding DNA: TGTGCCAGCAGTTCAGGGTTTTACGAGCAGTACTTC.